This T cell receptor (beta chain) comes out of a study of response to subunit inactivated influenza vaccine. TCRdb re-called the RT-PCR reads through MiXCR, storing one row per CDR3 protein. The sample lists 500,000 to 650,000 distinct CDR3 sequences; 7.5% to 8.5% were seen once. Study-level results: Seasonal influenza vaccination, on each occasion, was suggested by the authors to recruit few new T cells.

V lost 5 bases to trimming and J lost 4 bases, with 15 bases between them. The V gene's germline CDR1 is SEHNR and CDR2 FQNEAQ (reference sequence). This CDR3 is built from 15 residues. Many counts were recorded for this clonotype. Its antigen is as yet unknown. The clonotype was recovered from a man aged 50 to 75 who received an inactivated influenza vaccine. The J gene is TRBJ2-1, the V gene TRBV7-9, with TRBD1 as a possible D gene (6 bases). Here the sequenced sample was PBMCs from blood, taken approximately 25 months after vaccination. The CDR3 here is CASSTNRDKYNEQFF. The CDR3 DNA is TGTGCCAGCAGCACAAACCGGGACAAGTACAATGAGCAGTTCTTC.